Listed below are T cell receptor beta chains from one sample, sequenced in a study of shared clonotypes between healthy human individuals. Clones were sequenced by immunoSEQ multiplex PCR, and TCRdb holds only the in-frame ones, with some missing. The sample carries about a million clones, 70% to 80% recorded once. The sample taken for sequencing was memory CD4+ T cells from PBMCs. The receptor set was obtained from a man between 18 and 35 years old in good health. Some clones in this sample may be carry-over from other donors' samples. CDR3s include the opening cysteine and the closing phenylalanine or tryptophan. A D gene is named only where the DNA matches it firmly. Not all rows give a size; the values are once, few, many and, for expanded clones, a class.

TRBD1 | TRBJ2-5 | - | TRBV9 | TGTGCCAGCAGCGGCCACGGGACAGGGGAGGGGACCCAGTACTTC | CASSGHGTGEGTQYF
- | TRBJ1-3 | - | TRBV7-3 | TGTGCCAGCAGCCGGGCAGCCGGAAACACCATATATTTT | CASSRAAGNTIYF
- | TRBJ2-2 | few | TRBV4-3 | TGCGCCAGCAGCCCGCTACCACCACCAAACACCGGGGAGCTGTTTTTT | CASSPLPPPNTGELFF
- | TRBJ1-5 | few | TRBV15 | TGTGCCACCAGCAGCGCGGGGGGCTGGGGGTATAGCAATCAGCCCCAGCATTTT | CATSSAGGWGYSNQPQHF
TRBD1 | TRBJ1-2 | - | TRBV10-2 | TGCGCCAGCAGGACAGGGCTACACTATGGCTACACCTTC | CASRTGLHYGYTF
TRBD2 | TRBJ2-1 | - | TRBV12-5 | TGTGCTAGTGGTTCCGGGACTAGCGTTAATGAGCAGTTCTTC | CASGSGTSVNEQFF
- | TRBJ1-3 | - | TRBV5-4 | TGTGCCAGCAGCCCGGGAGGCAGGACTGGAAACACCATATATTTT | CASSPGGRTGNTIYF
- | TRBJ2-7 | once | TRBV6-1 | TGTGCCAGCAGCAGAAAGGGTACCTCCGAGCAGTACTTC | CASSRKGTSEQYF
- | TRBJ2-7 | - | TRBV6-1 | TGTGCCAGCAGTGAACGCGTTAGGACGACCTACGAGCAGTACTTC | CASSERVRTTYEQYF
- | TRBJ1-2 | - | TRBV7-9 | TGTGCCAGCAGCTTCGAGGGAGGTGGCTACACCTTC | CASSFEGGGYTF
TRBD2 | TRBJ2-1 | - | TRBV28 | TGTGCCAGCAGTCCTCCGGGACTAGCGGGAGGTAATGAGCAGTTCTTC | CASSPPGLAGGNEQFF
- | TRBJ2-7 | - | TRBV2 | TGTGCCAGCGGGGGGTACTACGAGCAGTACTTC | CASGGYYEQYF
TRBD2 | TRBJ2-7 | - | TRBV28 | TGTGCCAGCAGTTTAGGAGGTAGCGGGAGGAGGAACGAGCAGTACTTC | CASSLGGSGRRNEQYF
TRBD1 | TRBJ2-7 | - | TRBV6-1 | TGTGCCAGCCGGACAGGGGGCTACGAGCAGTACTTC | CASRTGGYEQYF
- | TRBJ2-5 | - | TRBV7-9 | TGTGCCAGCAGCTTATCCAGCGGGCGGGAGACCCAGTACTTC | CASSLSSGRETQYF
- | TRBJ2-5 | once | TRBV5-1 | TGCGCCAGCAGCTTTCACGGGAGTGAGACCCAGTACTTC | CASSFHGSETQYF
- | TRBJ1-4 | - | TRBV7-8 | TGTGCCAGCAGCACCAGGTTCCCAACTAATGAAAAACTGTTTTTT | CASSTRFPTNEKLFF
TRBD1 | TRBJ1-2 | - | TRBV5-5 | TGTGCCAGCAGCTTGGCCCGCGGGACAGGGGGCGGCTACACCTTC | CASSLARGTGGGYTF
TRBD2 | TRBJ2-5 | once | TRBV28 | TGTGCCAGCAGTTTAGGCGGGAGGGCCCAAGAGACCCAGTACTTC | CASSLGGRAQETQYF
- | TRBJ2-6 | few | TRBV15 | TGTGCCACCAGCAGAGATAGGAGTTCTGGGGCCAACGTCCTGACTTTC | CATSRDRSSGANVLTF
TRBD2 | TRBJ2-1 | - | TRBV18 | TGTGCCAGCTCACCAACAGGAGGCGGGAGTGGCAATGAGCAGTTCTTC | CASSPTGGGSGNEQFF
- | TRBJ2-7 | - | TRBV5-1 | TGCGCCAGCAGCTTGGGTGGGTTGCAGAGCTACGAGCAGTACTTC | CASSLGGLQSYEQYF
TRBD1 | TRBJ1-5 | - | TRBV18 | TGTGCCAGCTCACCTATACAGGGGGGCAATCAGCCCCAGCATTTT | CASSPIQGGNQPQHF
- | TRBJ1-6 | - | TRBV7-2 | TGTGCCAGCAGCTCTGGGTTGGGTAATTCACCCCTCCACTTT | CASSSGLGNSPLHF
- | TRBJ1-1 | few | TRBV7-8 | TGTGCCAGCAGCTTATTTAGCAGGGAAGCTTTCTTT | CASSLFSREAFF
TRBD2 | TRBJ2-3 | - | TRBV5-4 | TGTGCCAGCAGCTTCCCTACTAGCGGGAGGGCGGCAGATACGCAGTATTTT | CASSFPTSGRAADTQYF
- | TRBJ2-3 | - | TRBV2 | TGTGCCAGCAGCGGGCCTACTTTCGTCGATACGCAGTATTTT | CASSGPTFVDTQYF
- | TRBJ2-7 | - | TRBV19 | TGTGCCAGTAGTACCAATAGCGGAACCTACGAGCAGTACTTC | CASSTNSGTYEQYF
TRBD1 | TRBJ1-1 | - | TRBV28 | TGTGCCAGCAGTGGAGGGGACAGACTGAACACTGAAGCTTTCTTT | CASSGGDRLNTEAFF
- | TRBJ2-3 | once | TRBV5-1 | TGCGCCAGCAGCTTGGGTTTCTCAAACACAGATACGCAGTATTTT | CASSLGFSNTDTQYF
- | TRBJ1-1 | - | TRBV27 | TGTGCCAGCAGATTGCTCAGGGCTAGCGCTGAAGCTTTCTTT | CASRLLRASAEAFF
- | TRBJ2-5 | - | TRBV6-1 | TGTGCCAGCAGTCTCGGGTTGGGACAAGGGGAGACCCAGTACTTC | CASSLGLGQGETQYF
- | TRBJ1-2 | - | TRBV19 | TGTGCCACAAGACAGGCGGGCTATGGCTACACCTTC | CATRQAGYGYTF
- | TRBJ2-1 | few | TRBV6-4 | TGTGCCAGCAGTGCCGGACTTGGTTTCAATGAGCAGTTCTTC | CASSAGLGFNEQFF
- | TRBJ2-1 | - | TRBV5-5 | TGTGCCAGCAGCTTGTCGGGGAGCTCCTACAATGAGCAGTTCTTC | CASSLSGSSYNEQFF
- | TRBJ2-1 | - | TRBV5-1 | TGCGCCAGCAGTGGGGGCTACAACAATGAGCAGTTCTTC | CASSGGYNNEQFF
- | TRBJ2-1 | - | TRBV27 | TGTGCCAGCAGACGAAGGGTGTCCTACAATGAGCAGTTCTTC | CASRRRVSYNEQFF
- | TRBJ2-5 | few | TRBV19 | TGTGCCAGTAGCGAGAGAGTCCAAGAGACCCAGTACTTC | CASSERVQETQYF
- | TRBJ1-5 | once | TRBV4-1 | TGCGCCAGCAGCATGGCAGGGGTCAATCAGCCCCAGCATTTT | CASSMAGVNQPQHF
- | TRBJ1-3 | - | TRBV15 | TGTGCCACCAGCAGACAGGGGTCGAACACCATATATTTT | CATSRQGSNTIYF
- | TRBJ2-5 | - | TRBV5-4 | TGTGCCAGCAGCCCCGGACCAGACCAAGAGACCCAGTACTTC | CASSPGPDQETQYF
- | TRBJ2-1 | - | TRBV6-5 | TGTGCCAGCAGTTACCAGCAGTACAATGAGCAGTTCTTC | CASSYQQYNEQFF
- | TRBJ1-2 | - | TRBV29-1 | TGCAGCGTTAATCGTCAGGAAGGCGGCTATGGCTACACCTTC | CSVNRQEGGYGYTF
- | TRBJ2-7 | - | TRBV5-1 | TGCGCCAGCAGCTCGACGGGTCCATCTGGGTACGAGCAGTACTTC | CASSSTGPSGYEQYF
- | TRBJ1-3 | - | TRBV10-1 | TGCGCCAGCAGTGAGTCAAGGAGGGGCACCATATATTTT | CASSESRRGTIYF
TRBD2 | TRBJ2-1 | once | TRBV2 | TGTGCCAGCAGAGGGCTAGCGGGTAATCACAATGAGCAGTTCTTC | CASRGLAGNHNEQFF
- | TRBJ1-3 | many | TRBV28 | TGTGCCAGCACCCCGACGGGTAGTCGAGGAAACACCATATATTTT | CASTPTGSRGNTIYF
TRBD2 | TRBJ2-6 | - | TRBV28 | TGTGCCAGCAGTCGCGGACTAGCGGGACTCTCTGGGGCCAACGTCCTGACTTTC | CASSRGLAGLSGANVLTF
- | TRBJ2-1 | - | TRBV4-2 | TGTGCCAGCAGCCAGGGGGGGCTGGAGATCTACAATGAGCAGTTCTTC | CASSQGGLEIYNEQFF
TRBD1 | TRBJ2-7 | - | TRBV15 | TGTGCCACCAGCAGAGATCCGACAGGGGCGCAGTACTTC | CATSRDPTGAQYF
- | TRBJ2-3 | - | TRBV7-9 | TGTGCCAGCCAAGGGGGCGGGATGGCGGATACGCAGTATTTT | CASQGGGMADTQYF
TRBD1 | TRBJ1-1 | - | TRBV29-1 | TGCAGCGTTGAATGGGACAGGGTGAACACTGAAGCTTTCTTT | CSVEWDRVNTEAFF
TRBD1 | TRBJ1-1 | - | TRBV29-1 | TGCAGCGTTGAGCCACGACAGGGAACCACTGAAGCTTTCTTT | CSVEPRQGTTEAFF
TRBD2 | TRBJ2-1 | - | TRBV29-1 | TGCAGCGTTGGAAGCCTAGCGGGAGAACGGACCTACAATGAGCAGTTCTTC | CSVGSLAGERTYNEQFF
- | TRBJ2-7 | - | TRBV5-1 | TGCGCCAGCAGCTGGCCTTCGGACAGCGCGACCTACGAGCAGTACTTC | CASSWPSDSATYEQYF
- | TRBJ2-5 | - | TRBV11-2 | TGTGCCAGCAGCGCCCGCACTAAAGGGGAGACCCAGTACTTC | CASSARTKGETQYF
- | TRBJ2-7 | - | TRBV27 | TGTGCCACCGGTCAGGGAGACGAGCAGTACTTC | CATGQGDEQYF
TRBD1 | TRBJ1-2 | - | TRBV27 | TGTGCCAGCAGTTTATCGGGGACAGGGGTGGTTTTGGGCTACACCTTC | CASSLSGTGVVLGYTF
TRBD1 | TRBJ2-3 | few | TRBV6-4 | TGTGCCAGCAGTGATTCGGACAGGGAGCACACAGATACGCAGTATTTT | CASSDSDREHTDTQYF
- | TRBJ2-2 | many | TRBV6-1 | TGTGCCAGCAATCCGGGCCCGGGGAACACCGGGGAGCTGTTTTTT | CASNPGPGNTGELFF